These T cell receptor beta chains were read from a single sample in a study of cytomegalovirus exposure and HLA in healthy donors. Assay: immunoSEQ multiplex PCR; the TCRdb copy retains only in-frame clones and omits some. This sample has over 100,000 clones, with about 80% found just once. The sequenced material came from PBMCs. The receptors were gathered from a woman aged 50 to 65 in good health and CMV-seropositive. CDR3s include the opening cysteine and the closing phenylalanine or tryptophan. D genes are given only for firm matches. Clone size appears in some rows only: once, few, many, or a class for an expanded clone.

TRBV11-2	.	.	TRBJ1-6	TGTGCCAGCAGCTTAGTAGCCGGACAGTATAATTCACCCCTCCACTTT	CASSLVAGQYNSPLHF
TRBV2	.	once	TRBJ1-5	TGTGCCAGCAGCCACGACACCAATCAGCCCCAGCATTTT	CASSHDTNQPQHF
TRBV18	.	.	TRBJ2-7	TGTGCCAGCTCATCCCGGACAGTAAGGACTAGGGACTCCTACGAGCAGTACTTC	CASSSRTVRTRDSYEQYF
TRBV7-7	.	.	TRBJ2-1	TGTGCCAGCGCCCAGCTAGATGAGGGCGAGCAGTTCTTC	CASAQLDEGEQFF
TRBV6-1	TRBD1	.	TRBJ2-7	TGTGCCAGCAGTTGGGTGCAGGGGACAGGGTACGAGCAGTACTTC	CASSWVQGTGYEQYF
TRBV18	.	.	TRBJ2-7	TGTGCCAGCTCATCGGACAGTTACGAGCAGTACTTC	CASSSDSYEQYF
TRBV5-5	TRBD2	.	TRBJ2-3	TGTGCCAGCAGCTACACACTAGCGGCCGCAGATACGCAGTATTTT	CASSYTLAAADTQYF
TRBV2	.	.	TRBJ1-2	TGTGCCAGCAGTGAAGGGGAGGGACGGGACTATGGCTACACCTTC	CASSEGEGRDYGYTF
TRBV18	TRBD1	.	TRBJ1-1	TGTGCCAGCTCACTTGGGGACAGGGGAGGAAGCACTGAAGCTTTCTTT	CASSLGDRGGSTEAFF
TRBV18	TRBD2	.	TRBJ2-1	TGTGCCAGCTCACCGCGTAGCGGGAGCGCTTACAATGAGCAGTTCTTC	CASSPRSGSAYNEQFF
TRBV9	.	.	TRBJ2-1	TGTGCCAGCAGCGTAGGAGGCAGCGGTTCGTTAGAGGGTATTAATGAGCAGTTCTTC	CASSVGGSGSLEGINEQFF
TRBV10-3	TRBD1	.	TRBJ1-2	TGTGCCATCAGTGGGGACAGTCCCTATGGCTACACCTTC	CAISGDSPYGYTF
TRBV7-9	.	.	TRBJ2-7	TGTGCCAGCAGCTCCACAGGTTTCTACGAGCAGTACTTC	CASSSTGFYEQYF
TRBV6-6	.	once	TRBJ2-3	TGTGCCAGCCTTCTAGGAGGCCATAGCACAGATACGCAGTATTTT	CASLLGGHSTDTQYF
TRBV11-2	TRBD2	.	TRBJ2-3	TGTGCCAGCGGCGGATTCGGGCGGGGGATGGATACGCAGTATTTT	CASGGFGRGMDTQYF
TRBV2	.	.	TRBJ2-5	TGTGCCAGCAGGGCCTTAGCTGGAGAGACCCAGTACTTC	CASRALAGETQYF
TRBV27	TRBD1	.	TRBJ1-6	TGTGCCAGCAGTGCAGGGACAGGGGCACCCCTCCACTTT	CASSAGTGAPLHF
TRBV7-2	TRBD1	.	TRBJ1-1	TGTGCCAGCAGCCCTGACAGGGGCCGAATGAACACTGAAGCTTTCTTT	CASSPDRGRMNTEAFF
TRBV6-5	.	.	TRBJ2-7	TGTGCCAGCAGTTACGGTAGCGGTGACGAGCAGTACTTC	CASSYGSGDEQYF
TRBV11-2	TRBD2	.	TRBJ2-5	TGTGCCAGCAGCTTAGTTCGACTAGCCCCTAAAGAGACCCAGTACTTC	CASSLVRLAPKETQYF
TRBV15	.	.	TRBJ2-7	TGTGCCACCAGCAGAGATCTCTTGACAGACACCGAAACCTACGAGCAGTACTTC	CATSRDLLTDTETYEQYF
TRBV7-9	TRBD2	.	TRBJ2-3	TGTGCCAGCAGCTTAGTTTCGGGAGGGCCCGAAGATACGCAGTATTTT	CASSLVSGGPEDTQYF
TRBV5-4	.	.	TRBJ2-2	TGTGCCAGCAGCTTAACAGGGCACACCGGGGAGCTGTTTTTT	CASSLTGHTGELFF
TRBV20-1	.	.	TRBJ2-5	TGCAGTGCTAGAGTGGCGGGTACCCAGTACTTC	CSARVAGTQYF
TRBV6-5	TRBD2	.	TRBJ2-7	TGTGCCAGCAGTCAGCCGGCGGCGGGAGCTTACGAGCAGTACTTC	CASSQPAAGAYEQYF
TRBV27	TRBD1	.	TRBJ1-2	TGTGCCAGCAGCCCCCGGGACAGACTCTATGGCTACACCTTC	CASSPRDRLYGYTF
TRBV6-1	.	once	TRBJ1-4	TGTGCCAGCAGGGGGGGGGCTTGGGAAAAACTGTTTTTT	CASRGGAWEKLFF
TRBV13	TRBD2	.	TRBJ2-7	TGTGCCAGCAGCCTACCGGGACTAGCTTCCGAGCAGTACTTC	CASSLPGLASEQYF
TRBV11-2	TRBD1	once	TRBJ2-1	TGTGCCACCGCAGGGGGTCTCTACAATGAGCAGTTCTTC	CATAGGLYNEQFF
TRBV10-3	.	.	TRBJ2-5	TGTGCCATCAGTGGCTCGCTACAAGAGACCCAGTACTTC	CAISGSLQETQYF
TRBV5-6	.	few	TRBJ2-6	TGTGCCAGCAGCTTGGCAGGGCTTGGGGCCAACGTCCTGACTTTC	CASSLAGLGANVLTF
TRBV7-9	.	.	TRBJ2-7	TGTGCCAGCAGCCAGAAGTTGCTCGAGCAGTACTTC	CASSQKLLEQYF
TRBV19	.	.	TRBJ2-2	TGTGCCACCACTACAGGGACCGGGGAGCTGTTTTTT	CATTTGTGELFF